A single sample gave rise to the 2 T cell receptor beta chains below, sequenced in a study of blood T cell repertoires in COVID-19. The protocol was immunoSEQ multiplex PCR, while the TCRdb copy is restricted to in-frame clones and leaves out a portion. The sample lists some 150,000 clones; around 84% were seen once. Sequencing was done on a sample of peripheral blood. The receptors derive from a human donor in a cohort sampled during active COVID-19.

V and J are TRBV30 and TRBJ2-7; possible D gene TRBD1, 6 bases. V was cut by 4 bases and J by 6 bases, with 19 bases left in between. The CDR3 is made up of 14 amino acids. The V gene's germline CDR1 is GTSNPN and CDR2 SVGIG (reference sequence). The CDR3: CAWTSGTTRFEQYF. Here the CDR3 DNA reads TGTGCCTGGACCTCCGGGACAACGAGGTTCGAGCAGTACTTC.

The chain carries TRBV29-1 and TRBJ2-3, with 14 bases aligning to TRBD2. Losses at the gene ends were 5 bases for V and 2 bases for J; bases not matched to a gene: 9. The CDR3 is 17 residues long. Germline V gene sequence: CDR1 SQVTM, CDR2 ANQGSEA. CDR3 protein: CSVSGTSGGDSTDTQYF. For the CDR3, the DNA is TGCAGCGTTAGCGGGACTAGCGGGGGCGATTCCACAGATACGCAGTATTTT.